This T cell receptor beta chain comes out of a study of OX40 agonist ivuxolimab in advanced cancers. Findings and limits, study-wide: CD8+ T cells (on average) carried more expanded clones than CD4+ T cells. Also showing low normalized T-cell clonal expansion were some of the nonresponders.

On cycle 4 day 1 and cycle 7 day 1, as well as at baseline, blood was sampled. The germline CDR1 and CDR2 sequences are SGHDT and YYEEEE. This CDR3 spans 15 amino acids. Trimming removed 0 bases from V and 5 bases from J; junction bases left unmatched: 5. Repertoires were generated with immunoSEQ multiplex PCR, while TCRdb's copy carries only in-frame clones and drops some. The sample holds tens of thousands of clones, approximately 89% seen once. As to this clone: What it recognizes is unknown.

The receptor was derived from an adult with an advanced solid tumor such as melanoma, head and neck, liver or kidney cancer. V gene TRBV5-6 combines with J gene TRBJ2-5, with 9 bases matching TRBD1. Sequences were derived from CD4+ or CD8+ T cells sorted from blood, sampled in a trial of the OX40 agonist ivuxolimab. This CDR3 is CASSLGTGTGETQYF. The CDR3 DNA follows: TGTGCCAGCAGCTTGGGAACCGGGACAGGGGAGACCCAGTACTTC.